This T cell receptor (beta chain) was observed in a study of graft-versus-host responses after intestinal transplantation. Study-level information: Each of the recipients got a multivisceral, liver-intestinal, or isolated intestinal transplant. Recipients were all induced with anti-thymocyte globulin, then given tacrolimus and steroids for around three years.

This CDR3 spans 13 amino acids. V lost 2 bases and J lost 5, with 9 bases in between. Germline V CDR1 and CDR2: SGHTA, FQGNSA. General study points: Early post-transplant HvG declines showed an association with peak circulating GvH clone levels. Among recipient marrow samples, GvH clones were found; some appeared first in ileum or blood.

In the case of this clone: No antigen is known for it.

Data came from immunoSEQ multiplex PCR; TCRdb stores just in-frame clones and leaves some out. The sample includes nearly 100,000 clones, around 90% of them seen just once. This sequence was found in a human patient who received an intestinal transplant, so some T cells may come from the graft donor. The gene calls are TRBV7-2 and TRBJ1-2; no clear D. The source was PBMCs, collected approximately 470 days after intestinal transplant. In DNA form, the CDR3 reads TGTGCCAGCAGCTTAACGGGTTGGTATGGCTACACCTTC. As protein: CASSLTGWYGYTF.